The rows below give T cell receptor beta chains drawn from one sample of a study of T cell clonotyping in hematopoietic cell transplantation. The protocol was immunoSEQ multiplex PCR, while the TCRdb copy is restricted to in-frame clones and leaves out a portion. The sample comprises around 25,000 clones, 75% to 85% of which are singletons, and approximately 25% rests with the top ten. The sample here was peripheral blood mononuclear cells, taken before stem cell transplant. These receptors all stem from a woman aged 60 to 75 with acute myeloid leukemia. Some clones in this sample may be carry-over from other donors' samples. Each CDR3 is given with its conserved first and last residue. A D gene is named only where the DNA matches it firmly. Expanded clones are given a class, and other clones once, few, many or no size at all.

-,TRBJ2-7,15,TRBV5-6,TRBD1,CASRPLDRAPHEQYF,TGTGCCAGCAGACCTTTGGACAGGGCTCCGCACGAGCAGTACTTC
-,TRBJ2-7,15,TRBV7-6,TRBD1,CASSDQTGAPYEQYF,TGTGCCAGCAGCGATCAAACAGGGGCCCCCTACGAGCAGTACTTC
-,TRBJ1-1,14,TRBV6-1,-,CASILRDWNTEAFF,TGTGCCAGCATCCTCAGAGACTGGAACACTGAAGCTTTCTTT
-,TRBJ2-3,15,TRBV19,-,CASSRPGHGTDTQYF,TGTGCCAGTAGTCGTCCGGGACATGGCACAGATACGCAGTATTTT
-,TRBJ2-1,18,TRBV19,TRBD2,CASTRGLAGTFSYNEQFF,TGTGCCAGTACCCGGGGGCTAGCGGGGACCTTCTCCTACAATGAGCAGTTCTTC
once,TRBJ1-4,11,TRBV27,-,CASSRGEKLFF,TGTGCCAGTTCTAGAGGGGAAAAACTGTTTTTT
once,TRBJ2-7,14,TRBV15,-,CATSNGQSTYEQYF,TGTGCCACCAGCAATGGGCAGTCGACCTACGAGCAGTACTTC
-,TRBJ1-1,15,TRBV5-4,-,CASSLGVPGNTEAFF,TGTGCCAGCAGCTTGGGAGTCCCGGGGAACACTGAAGCTTTCTTT
-,TRBJ1-4,14,TRBV28,-,CASSRSGANEKLFF,TGTGCCAGCAGCCGATCCGGAGCTAATGAAAAACTGTTTTTT
few,TRBJ2-7,15,TRBV28,-,CASSLSDSKAYEQYF,TGTGCCAGCAGTTTATCTGACAGTAAAGCCTACGAGCAGTACTTC
-,TRBJ2-5,15,TRBV27,-,CASSLSAYPEETQYF,TGTGCCAGCAGTTTATCTGCCTACCCCGAAGAGACCCAGTACTTC
-,TRBJ2-1,13,TRBV19,-,CASSKGIYNEQFF,TGTGCCAGTAGTAAAGGGATCTACAATGAGCAGTTCTTC
once,TRBJ2-3,14,TRBV11-1,-,CASSFDGGPDTQYF,TGTGCCAGCAGCTTTGACGGAGGGCCAGATACGCAGTATTTT